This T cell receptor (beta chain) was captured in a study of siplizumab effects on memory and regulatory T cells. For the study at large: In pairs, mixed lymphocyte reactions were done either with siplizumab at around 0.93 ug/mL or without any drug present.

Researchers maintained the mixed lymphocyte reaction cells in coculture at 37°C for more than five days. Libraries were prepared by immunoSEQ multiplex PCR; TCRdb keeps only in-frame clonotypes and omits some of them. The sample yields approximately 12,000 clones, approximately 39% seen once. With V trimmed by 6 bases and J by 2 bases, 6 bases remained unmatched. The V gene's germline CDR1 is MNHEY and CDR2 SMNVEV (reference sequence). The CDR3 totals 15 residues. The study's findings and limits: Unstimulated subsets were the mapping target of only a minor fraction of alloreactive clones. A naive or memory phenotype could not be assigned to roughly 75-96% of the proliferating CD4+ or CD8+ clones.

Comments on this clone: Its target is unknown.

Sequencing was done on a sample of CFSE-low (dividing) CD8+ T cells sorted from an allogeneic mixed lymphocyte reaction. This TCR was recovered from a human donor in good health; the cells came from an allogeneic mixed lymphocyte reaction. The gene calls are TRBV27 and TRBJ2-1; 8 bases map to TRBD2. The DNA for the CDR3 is TGTGCCAGCAGATTGGGACTAGTGGCCTACAATGAGCAGTTCTTC. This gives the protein CASRLGLVAYNEQFF.